This T cell receptor (beta chain) emerged from a study of CD8+ T cells in alopecia areata (dated by TCRdb to 2017 to 2018). Background on the whole study: Treated patients were enrolled in an open-label pilot trial of oral tofacitinib at 5 to 10 mg twice daily for moderate-to-severe alopecia areata. Tofacitinib was administered for 6 to 18 months, and 6 months of follow-up off drug were then conducted to assess delayed response and recurrence. High-throughput TCRbeta sequencing was used to examine T cell clonal expansion in alopecia areata in both the C3H/HeJ mouse model and human patients. In humans, TCRbeta sequencing was performed on scalp tissue and on sorted CD4+ and CD8+ peripheral blood T cells from healthy controls and from patients with patchy or totalis/universalis alopecia areata. Tofacitinib-treated patients had biopsies at baseline and at 4 and 24 weeks of treatment, with a later scalp biopsy in several patients. Scalp clonality was compared across normal scalp (n=4), patchy alopecia areata scalp (n=8), and alopecia totalis/universalis scalp (n=8). The RNA source kit depended on sample type: the PAXgene miRNA kit for fixed scalp, the miRNeasy kit for PBMCs, and the RNeasy kit for mouse skin. TCRbeta CDR3 regions were amplified by immunoSEQ multiplex PCR with 35 Vbeta forward and 13 Jbeta reverse primers. Overall results and qualifications from the work: Unlike mouse skin, where gammadelta T cells dominate, normal human skin contains resident alphabeta T cells that get sequenced too, which complicates analysis of the scalp TCR repertoire. Compared with mice, TCR sequences shared between patients were less clear, possibly partly because of HLA diversity across the patient population. Higher clonality and more expanded CD8+ clones were observed in lesional scalp than in normal scalp, particularly in alopecia totalis/universalis, a finding suggestive of antigenic drive.

Library prep was done by the immunoSEQ multiplex PCR assay. RNA was extracted from all samples and reverse transcribed into cDNA as template for TCR sequencing. SuperScript III was used to make first-strand cDNA, primed with a 2:1 mix of oligo-dT and random hexamers. A synthetic immune receptor repertoire was used to measure amplification bias, and any remaining bias was corrected computationally. Per the source publication's procedure: Raw reads were preprocessed for error removal, and CDR3 was defined according to IMGT conventions as running from the conserved cysteine to phenylalanine. Clonality was computed by normalizing Shannon entropy by log2 of the number of productive unique TCRs and subtracting the result from 1. Whether scalp clones were CD4 or CD8 was inferred by matching scalp TCRbeta sequences against CD4 and CD8 repertoires sorted from blood. TCRdb re-hosts the immuneACCESS table, in-frame sequences only. Its copies lack some clones; in the studies checked, an unresolved V gene accounts for under half of them, and the cause for the rest is not known. V and J calls and clone size are those listed in that table; D and trimming were worked out from the DNA. For this sample the table gives some 150,000 clones, of which 50% to 65% were detected only once. The top ten hold just under 20% of the sample.

The germline V gene gives CDR1 as LGHNT and CDR2 as FRNRAP. Counted from cysteine to phenylalanine, this CDR3 has 16 amino acids. Only CDR3 DNA remains: 48 bases, in frame from the first base. The junction shows trimming of 0 bases on V and 4 bases on J, and the gene matches do not reach 6 bases of it. Read against the paper, the sample's time point label means: baseline before oral tofacitinib. Peripheral blood and lesional scalp punch biopsies were obtained from patients with alopecia areata. PBMCs were isolated by density centrifugation and stained for CD3, CD4 and CD8, after which CD4+ and CD8+ T cells were sorted on a FACSAria. With regard to this clone: Its recognized antigen is unknown. Base quality data are lacking; no much larger clone is found one base away.

The material was CD8+ T cells sorted from blood, obtained at week 0. The chain employs TRBV12-5 and TRBJ1-5; TRBD1 matches 7 bases in the middle. The TCR sequence derives from a human donor with alopecia areata. The CDR3: CASGLVRGTENQPQHF. The nucleotides read TGTGCTAGTGGTTTGGTACGAGGGACAGAGAATCAGCCCCAGCATTTT.